One sample yielded the 14 T cell receptor beta chains listed below, sequenced in a study of T cells in Graves' hyperthyroidism and ophthalmopathy. TCR beta CDR3 sequences were amplified from RNA transcripts. First-round RT-PCR with HTBI primers amplified the TCR CDR3 region. TCRdb recomputed calls from the multiplex PCR reads with MiXCR, one row per CDR3 protein. This sample has 300,000 to 450,000 distinct CDR3 sequences, with roughly 13% found just once. Sequencing was carried out using blood. The receptors shown here come from a woman between 55 and 75 years old with Graves' hyperthyroidism.

This clonotype was seen ten or more times. The V gene is TRBV20-1, the J gene TRBJ2-3, with D tentatively TRBD2 (5 bases). Germline assignment: CDR1 DFQATT and CDR2 SNEGSKA (reference sequence). With 1 base removed from V and 2 bases from J, the gap between germline ends came to 13 bases. The CDR3 length is 15 residues. DNA for the CDR3: TGCAGTGCTAGAGGAACAGCGGAGGCCACAGATACGCAGTATTTT. Amino acid sequence: CSARGTAEATDTQYF.

This clonotype was recorded at least ten times. This chain uses TRBV2 with TRBJ2-5, with a tentative D call TRBD1 (5 bases). Germline V gives CDR1 SNHLY, CDR2 FYNNEI. CDR3 length: 13 amino acids. With 8 bases removed from V and 2 bases from J, the gap between germline ends came to 12 bases. The CDR3 bases are TGTGCCAGCGGGCAGGGCCGACAAGAGACCCAGTACTTC. It is translated as CASGQGRQETQYF.

In its sample, this clonotype was seen a few times. The DNA for the CDR3 is TGTGCCAGCAGTAATAGCGGGAGTAGGGAGACCCAGTACTTC. Protein product: CASSNSGSRETQYF. This rearrangement joins TRBV25-1 to TRBJ2-5, with 9 bases that match TRBD2. The CDR3 totals 14 residues. CDR1 is MGHDK and CDR2 is SYGVNS in the germline V gene. With V trimmed by 5 bases and J by 5 bases, 6 bases remained unmatched.

This clonotype occurred a few times. The chain recombines TRBV6-1 with TRBJ1-1, with D perhaps TRBD1 (6 bases). This CDR3 spans 15 amino acids. The V gene lost 5 bases and the J gene lost 1 base, with 14 bases spanning the gap. Germline CDR1 MNHNS, CDR2 SASEGT. DNA for the CDR3: TGTGCCAGCAGTTCCGAGGGGGAACCGAACACTGAAGCTTTCTTT. Translating it yields CASSSEGEPNTEAFF.

There are many counts of this clonotype. The J gene is TRBJ2-7, the V gene TRBV27, with 10 bases identical to TRBD1. With 5 bases clipped from V and 4 bases from J, the junction kept 5 bases outside the gene matches. Germline V gene data show CDR1 as MNHEY and CDR2 as SMNVEV (reference sequence). CDR3 size: 14 residues. CDR3 protein: CASSARTGGYEQYF. Here the CDR3 DNA reads TGTGCCAGCAGTGCAAGGACAGGGGGGTACGAGCAGTACTTC.

This clonotype was recorded a few times. CDR3 sequence (DNA): TGTGCCAGCAGTCCAACTGGGGCCAACGTCCTGACTTTC. This sequence encodes CASSPTGANVLTF. The gene calls are TRBV28 and TRBJ2-6, with unresolved D. The CDR3 has 13 residues. V lost 5 bases and J 2 bases, leaving 4 bases between the germline ends. CDR1 MDHEN and CDR2 SYDVKM come from the germline V gene.

Details on this clonotype: Possible read error: a much larger clone is one base away. The CDR3 carries no conserved terminal phenylalanine or tryptophan, so it likely arises from a read error. V is TRBV18 and J is TRBJ2-5, with a possible D match to TRBD1 (6 bases). Trimming left V 6 bases short and J 5 bases short, with 16 bases between. This CDR3 has 14 residues. The germline gives CDR1 KGHSH, CDR2 LQKENI. The CDR3 is CASSPTDRTETQYL. CDR3 coding DNA: TGTGCCAGCTCGCCTACTGACAGGACGGAGACCCAGTACCTC.

This clonotype was counted only a few times. V usage is TRBV3-1 and J usage is TRBJ2-3; 9 positions agree with TRBD2. Per the germline V gene, CDR1 is LGHDT and CDR2 is YNNKEL (reference sequence). After removal of 2 bases from V and 3 bases from J, the junction contained 9 bases not matched to a gene. The CDR3 loop spans 17 amino acids. The CDR3 sequence is CASSQPPLAGITDTQYF. The CDR3 DNA reads TGTGCCAGCAGCCAACCCCCACTAGCGGGTATTACAGATACGCAGTATTTT.

This clonotype appeared many times. This chain links TRBV6-1 with TRBJ2-7; the D is unclear. The CDR3 totals 14 residues. CDR1 is MNHNS, CDR2 SASEGT, per germline. V was pared by 5 bases and J by 5 bases, with 16 bases between. In DNA, the CDR3 is TGTGCCAGCAGTTTCGTAGCCAGGCAGCACGAGCAGTACTTC. This gives the protein CASSFVARQHEQYF.

This clonotype was seen many times. The V and J genes are TRBV20-1 and TRBJ2-7, with 10 bases matching TRBD2. V lost 5 bases to trimming and J lost 5 bases; unmatched junction nucleotides: 9. This CDR3 region has 14 residues. Germline CDR1 DFQATT, CDR2 SNEGSKA (reference sequence). The CDR3 nucleotides read TGCAGTGCTCCGAAGGCTAGCGGGAGTGACGAGCAGTACTTC. Translated: CSAPKASGSDEQYF.

This clonotype was seen many times. The V gene is TRBV25-1, the J gene TRBJ2-3; 12 bases align to TRBD1. The germline CDR1 and CDR2 sequences are MGHDK and SYGVNS. The CDR3 runs to 15 residues. V lost 2 bases, J lost 8 bases, and 5 bases stayed unmatched. The CDR3 DNA reads as TGTGCCAGCAGTGAAGGAGGGACAGGGGGCGGTACGCAGTATTTT. As protein: CASSEGGTGGGTQYF.

There are many counts of this clonotype. The chain couples TRBV30 to TRBJ2-2; no clear D. V was clipped by 0 bases and J by 8 bases, with 1 base between them. Looked up from germline, CDR1 is GTSNPN and CDR2 is SVGIG (reference sequence). This CDR3 region has 10 residues. CDR3 sequence: CAWSVGELFF. The CDR3 nucleotides read TGTGCCTGGAGTGTTGGGGAGCTGTTTTTT.

Ten or more counts support this clonotype. The V and J genes are TRBV12-3 or TRBV12-4 and TRBJ2-7; no reliable D call. This CDR3 has 13 amino acids. V was trimmed by 6 bases and J by 5 bases, leaving 14 bases between them. CDR3 in amino acids: CASSPAAFNEQYF. The CDR3 DNA sequence: TGTGCCAGCAGCCCGGCAGCTTTCAACGAGCAGTACTTC.

This clonotype was picked up many times. The rearrangement joins TRBV2 to TRBJ1-1, with no clear D. The CDR3 extends over 11 amino acids. Germline CDR1 is SNHLY and CDR2 is FYNNEI. V was shortened by 5 bases and J by 10 bases, with 11 bases between the two germline ends. CDR3 nucleotide sequence: TGTGCCAGCAGTTACCATGAGGGAGCTTTCTTT. It specifies CASSYHEGAFF.